This TCR beta chain was identified in a study of T cell changes during pregnancy in multiple sclerosis. The CDR3 has 13 residues. V shed 4 bases and J 5 bases; nucleotides not matched to a gene: 1. Germline V gene lookup returns CDR1 SGHDT and CDR2 YYEEEE. TCRdb's copy holds only in-frame clones and misses some; the assay was immunoSEQ multiplex PCR. Among about 70,000 clones listed, roughly 94% were seen once. This receptor was identified in a female donor with multiple sclerosis, enrolled in a pregnancy study. The sample here was peripheral blood, taken in the third trimester of pregnancy. This chain connects TRBV5-6 to TRBJ1-1; 11 bases line up with TRBD1. DNA of the CDR3: TGTGCCAGCAGCCGGGACAGGGGGACTGAAGCTTTCTTT. It translates to CASSRDRGTEAFF.